The T cell receptor (beta chain) under discussion was sequenced for a study of blood T cell repertoires in COVID-19. Trimming shortened V by 4 bases and J by 1 base, and 15 bases separated the two germline ends. CDR1 SGHNT and CDR2 YYREEE come from the germline V gene (reference sequence). CDR3 length: 16 amino acids. The assay was immunoSEQ multiplex PCR, and TCRdb's table has in-frame clones only and misses some. The table shows more than 150,000 clones, with 84% occurring only once. This receptor was obtained from a woman between 50 and 59 years old with acute or convalescent COVID-19. Material: peripheral blood. The chain uses TRBV5-4 and TRBJ1-3; D unclear. Here the CDR3 reads CASSPPAGGSGNTIYF. The CDR3 DNA is TGTGCCAGCAGCCCCCCCGCCGGAGGTTCTGGAAACACCATATATTTT.